Sequencing of this T cell receptor beta chain was carried out in a study of blood T cell repertoires in COVID-19. Study at large: The study drew acute and convalescent COVID-19 samples from the United States, Italy and Spain.

This clone was found a few times. In the study's own analysis: Nucleated cell counts were estimated from reference gene primer amplification. Measured with immunoSEQ multiplex PCR; TCRdb has only the in-frame clones, and not every one. V and J calls and clone size come straight from that table; D and trimming were deduced from the DNA. The sample carries around 200,000 clones, 85% recorded once. Study members were between roughly 18 and 89 years old and lived in roughly 24 US regions. Cohorts were determined from participant-reported clinical history. The germline gives CDR1 MNHEY, CDR2 SMNVEV (reference sequence). The CDR3 runs 16 residues. Trimming stripped 2 bases from V and 4 bases from J, with 14 bases between.

The gene calls are TRBV27 and TRBJ2-2; a weak D match, TRBD1 (6 bases). Sequences were obtained from PBMCs or T cells enriched from blood (not recorded which). The sequence was obtained from a man aged 40-49 years who had recovered from COVID-19. This CDR3 reads CASSLVVQGGTGELFF. DNA for the CDR3: TGTGCCAGCAGTTTAGTAGTTCAAGGGGGCACCGGGGAGCTGTTTTTT.